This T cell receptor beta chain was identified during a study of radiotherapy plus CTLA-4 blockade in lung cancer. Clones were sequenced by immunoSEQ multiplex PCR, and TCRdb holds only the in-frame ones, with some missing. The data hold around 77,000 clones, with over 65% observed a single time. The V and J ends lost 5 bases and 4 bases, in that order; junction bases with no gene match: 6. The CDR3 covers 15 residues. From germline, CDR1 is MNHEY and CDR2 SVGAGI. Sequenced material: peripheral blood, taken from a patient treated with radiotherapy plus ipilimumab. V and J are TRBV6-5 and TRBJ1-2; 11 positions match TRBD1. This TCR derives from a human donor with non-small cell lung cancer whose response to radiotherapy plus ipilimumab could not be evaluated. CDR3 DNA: TGTGCCAGCAGTCCACGGACAGGGGGCGGCTATGGCTACACCTTC. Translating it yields CASSPRTGGGYGYTF.